The rows below give T cell receptor beta chains drawn from one sample of a study of shared clonotypes between healthy human individuals. Method: immunoSEQ multiplex PCR; TCRdb's copy keeps in-frame clones and lacks some. The sample lists some 980,000 clones; 76% were seen once. Sequenced sample: memory CD4+ T cells sorted from blood. The receptors originated from a man aged 18 to 29 in good health. Both conserved end residues are part of each CDR3. Fields, in order: CDR3 DNA, CDR3 protein, J gene, V gene, D gene, clone size. The D gene is left open where the match is weak. A clone size is listed for some rows: how often the clone was seen (once, few, many), or a class if it is expanded.

DNA: TGTGCCAGCAGTGCGAGACTGACCCCGAGGCGAGGTAGTAATTCACCCCTCCACTTT
CDR3: CASSARLTPRRGSNSPLHF
J: TRBJ1-6
V: TRBV6-1
D: -
size: -

DNA: TGTGCCAGCAGTGACCCTGGGAGGGGAAGCTCCTACGAGCAGTACTTC
CDR3: CASSDPGRGSSYEQYF
J: TRBJ2-7
V: TRBV6-1
D: TRBD2
size: -

DNA: TGTGCCAGTAGTAACTGGGAAGTGGGAGACCAGCCCCAGCATTTT
CDR3: CASSNWEVGDQPQHF
J: TRBJ1-5
V: TRBV19
D: -
size: -

DNA: TGTGCCAGCAGTGCAACTGGGCGGCTCCTTGGCGAGCAGTACTTC
CDR3: CASSATGRLLGEQYF
J: TRBJ2-7
V: TRBV7-2
D: -
size: -

DNA: TGTGCCAGCCGGGGGGGCACTGGTTATGACTCTGGAAACACCATATATTTT
CDR3: CASRGGTGYDSGNTIYF
J: TRBJ1-3
V: TRBV2
D: -
size: once

DNA: TGTGCCAGCAGCGGCCCCGGACAGGGTGGAATTCCCCAGCATTTT
CDR3: CASSGPGQGGIPQHF
J: TRBJ1-5
V: TRBV5-8
D: TRBD1
size: -

DNA: TGTGCCAGCAGCTTGATAGGGGATAACAATGAGCAGTTCTTC
CDR3: CASSLIGDNNEQFF
J: TRBJ2-1
V: TRBV5-4
D: -
size: -

DNA: TGTGCCAGCAGTGAGACTAATGAAAAACTGTTTTTT
CDR3: CASSETNEKLFF
J: TRBJ1-4
V: TRBV25-1
D: -
size: few

DNA: TGCAGTGCTAGATACGGGAACGGCTACACCTTC
CDR3: CSARYGNGYTF
J: TRBJ1-2
V: TRBV20-1
D: -
size: -

DNA: TGTGCCAGCAGTTCTGAGGGGACAGGAATTAATGAAAAACTGTTTTTT
CDR3: CASSSEGTGINEKLFF
J: TRBJ1-4
V: TRBV28
D: TRBD1
size: -

DNA: TGTGCCAGCAGTTACGAAGGGCGAAGCACTGAAGCTTTCTTT
CDR3: CASSYEGRSTEAFF
J: TRBJ1-1
V: TRBV6-6
D: -
size: -

DNA: TGTGCCAGCAGCTTAAGTGGGACAGTCAACACCGGGGAGCTGTTTTTT
CDR3: CASSLSGTVNTGELFF
J: TRBJ2-2
V: TRBV7-9
D: TRBD1
size: -

DNA: TGTGCCAGCAGCGTAGGTTGGACAGGCACTCAGCATTTT
CDR3: CASSVGWTGTQHF
J: TRBJ1-5
V: TRBV9
D: TRBD1
size: -

DNA: TGTGCCAGCAGTTCCGGGACAGTAATTAACTATGGCTACACCTTC
CDR3: CASSSGTVINYGYTF
J: TRBJ1-2
V: TRBV7-9
D: TRBD1
size: -

DNA: TGTGCCAGCAGTGGGCCCTCAAATCGCGGAAACACCATATATTTT
CDR3: CASSGPSNRGNTIYF
J: TRBJ1-3
V: TRBV2
D: -
size: -

DNA: TGTGCCAGCAGCGAAGATCTAATTTCACCCCTCCACTTT
CDR3: CASSEDLISPLHF
J: TRBJ1-6
V: TRBV9
D: -
size: few

DNA: TGTGCCAGCAGCTTGGGACTAGCGGGGCCAATGGGAGATACGCAGTATTTT
CDR3: CASSLGLAGPMGDTQYF
J: TRBJ2-3
V: TRBV5-4
D: TRBD2
size: few

DNA: TGTGCCATCAGTGAGGGACAGGGATTCTACGAGCAGTACTTC
CDR3: CAISEGQGFYEQYF
J: TRBJ2-7
V: TRBV10-3
D: TRBD1
size: -

DNA: TGCAGCGTCCGCAAGGGGGCTGGCTACACCTTC
CDR3: CSVRKGAGYTF
J: TRBJ1-2
V: TRBV29-1
D: TRBD1
size: -

DNA: TGTGCCAGCAGTGGAAAGACTAGGGCAGATACGCAGTATTTT
CDR3: CASSGKTRADTQYF
J: TRBJ2-3
V: TRBV2
D: -
size: -

DNA: TGCAGCGCTGGTCCAGCGACAGATACGCAGTATTTT
CDR3: CSAGPATDTQYF
J: TRBJ2-3
V: TRBV29-1
D: -
size: -

DNA: TGTGCCAGCACCCCGGGACAGGGGGCTCGAGCTTTCTTT
CDR3: CASTPGQGARAFF
J: TRBJ1-1
V: TRBV14
D: TRBD1
size: -

DNA: TGTGCCAGCAGCTTGGAGATCTCGAACACTGAAGCTTTCTTT
CDR3: CASSLEISNTEAFF
J: TRBJ1-1
V: TRBV5-4
D: -
size: -

DNA: TGTGCCAGCACGCAGAATAGCAATCAGCCCCAGCATTTT
CDR3: CASTQNSNQPQHF
J: TRBJ1-5
V: TRBV2
D: -
size: few

DNA: TGTGCCAGCAGTTTGAAAGGGAACATTCAGTACTTC
CDR3: CASSLKGNIQYF
J: TRBJ2-4
V: TRBV28
D: -
size: -

DNA: TGTGCCAGCAGCTTTGGCCGACCCAGGGGAGAGGATACGCAGTATTTT
CDR3: CASSFGRPRGEDTQYF
J: TRBJ2-3
V: TRBV12-1
D: -
size: -

DNA: TGCGCCAGCAGATTAGATACGCAGTATTTT
CDR3: CASRLDTQYF
J: TRBJ2-3
V: TRBV5-1
D: -
size: -